The clone carrying this TCR beta chain was seen only a few times. This specimen comes from a study of cytomegalovirus exposure and HLA in healthy donors. Germline CDR1 is SQVTM and CDR2 is ANQGSEA. V was trimmed by 4 bases and J by 2 bases, leaving 20 bases between them. CDR3 length equals 16 residues. A multiplex PCR was run with 60 Vbeta primers and 13 Jbeta primers. Assay: immunoSEQ multiplex PCR; the TCRdb copy retains only in-frame clones and omits some. The data contain some 120,000 clones, over 60% of them singletons. The specimen was PBMCs. The genes are TRBV29-1 and TRBJ2-5; a weak D match, TRBD2 (6 bases). This sequence was found in a man in his forties in good health and CMV-seropositive. The CDR3 sequence: CSVGGAGGIWQETQYF. CDR3 DNA sequence: TGCAGCGTTGGAGGGGCCGGGGGAATTTGGCAAGAGACCCAGTACTTC.